A selection of T cell receptor beta chains follows, all from one sample in a study of cytomegalovirus exposure and HLA in healthy donors. Assay used: immunoSEQ multiplex PCR; TCRdb lists only in-frame clones, some missing. Among nearly 200,000 clones listed, about 79% were seen once. Sequenced: PBMCs. Every receptor here comes from a woman aged 30 to 39 in good health and CMV-seropositive. Both conserved end residues are part of each CDR3. A D gene is named only where the DNA matches it firmly. Clone size is not always given. Where it is, it says once, few, many or a class for expanded clones.

V: TRBV6-1
size: NA
D: NA
J: TRBJ1-2
CDR3: CASSEVMAASSYGYTF
DNA: TGTGCCAGCAGTGAAGTGATGGCCGCCAGTTCGTATGGCTACACCTTC

V: TRBV2
size: NA
D: TRBD1
J: TRBJ1-2
CDR3: CASSLQGNLSSGYTF
DNA: TGTGCCAGCAGCCTACAGGGGAATTTGTCTAGTGGCTACACCTTC

V: TRBV6-5
size: NA
D: NA
J: TRBJ1-5
CDR3: CASSVIGGGNQPQHF
DNA: TGTGCCAGCAGTGTTATAGGGGGAGGGAATCAGCCCCAGCATTTT

V: TRBV7-6
size: once
D: NA
J: TRBJ2-7
CDR3: CASSPEGELGAEQYF
DNA: TGTGCCAGCAGCCCCGAGGGGGAACTCGGGGCCGAGCAGTACTTC

V: TRBV11-2
size: NA
D: NA
J: TRBJ2-7
CDR3: CASSPRSRGPHTYEQYF
DNA: TGTGCCAGCAGCCCCCGATCCAGGGGCCCGCACACCTACGAGCAGTACTTC

V: TRBV2
size: NA
D: TRBD2
J: TRBJ2-1
CDR3: CASIYLLGLVTVNEQFF
DNA: TGTGCCAGCATATATCTACTCGGACTAGTGACTGTCAATGAGCAGTTCTTC

V: TRBV9
size: NA
D: NA
J: TRBJ1-2
CDR3: CASSVSDSNYGYTF
DNA: TGTGCCAGCAGCGTATCAGATTCTAACTATGGCTACACCTTC

V: TRBV6-5
size: NA
D: NA
J: TRBJ2-7
CDR3: CASSPPSYEQYF
DNA: TGTGCCAGCAGTCCTCCCTCCTACGAGCAGTACTTC

V: TRBV15
size: once
D: NA
J: TRBJ1-2
CDR3: CATSRDSRAKGYTF
DNA: TGTGCCACCAGCAGAGATAGCCGAGCGAAGGGCTACACCTTC

V: TRBV9
size: NA
D: NA
J: TRBJ2-1
CDR3: CASSALLSSYNEQFF
DNA: TGTGCCAGCAGCGCACTATTGAGCTCCTACAATGAGCAGTTCTTC

V: TRBV28
size: once
D: NA
J: TRBJ2-4
CDR3: CASSLGAPNIQYF
DNA: TGTGCCAGCAGTTTGGGGGCTCCAAACATTCAGTACTTC

V: TRBV6-6
size: NA
D: NA
J: TRBJ2-2
CDR3: CASSYVQNTGELFF
DNA: TGTGCCAGCAGTTACGTCCAGAACACCGGGGAGCTGTTTTTT

V: TRBV7-6
size: NA
D: TRBD1
J: TRBJ1-1
CDR3: CASSEGQGLNTEAFF
DNA: TGTGCCAGCAGCGAGGGACAGGGGCTGAACACTGAAGCTTTCTTT

V: TRBV6-1
size: NA
D: TRBD1
J: TRBJ2-7
CDR3: CASSERDRVYEQYF
DNA: TGTGCCAGCAGTGAAAGGGACAGGGTTTACGAGCAGTACTTC

V: TRBV18
size: NA
D: NA
J: TRBJ1-1
CDR3: CASSPDRIMNTEAFF
DNA: TGTGCCAGCTCACCAGACAGGATTATGAACACTGAAGCTTTCTTT

V: TRBV7-9
size: NA
D: TRBD1
J: TRBJ2-7
CDR3: CASSHGTGLSYEQYF
DNA: TGTGCCAGCAGCCACGGGACAGGGCTATCCTACGAGCAGTACTTC

V: TRBV7-9
size: NA
D: NA
J: TRBJ1-2
CDR3: CASSSGELYGYTF
DNA: TGTGCCAGCAGCTCAGGGGAACTTTATGGCTACACCTTC

V: TRBV15
size: NA
D: TRBD2
J: TRBJ2-5
CDR3: CATRTSGQETQYF
DNA: TGTGCCACCAGGACTAGCGGCCAAGAGACCCAGTACTTC

V: TRBV4-1
size: NA
D: NA
J: TRBJ1-5
CDR3: CASSQDSNQPQHF
DNA: TGCGCCAGCAGCCAAGATTCAAATCAGCCCCAGCATTTT

V: TRBV19
size: NA
D: TRBD1
J: TRBJ2-1
CDR3: CASRGQGADEQFF
DNA: TGTGCCAGTAGGGGACAGGGGGCCGATGAGCAGTTCTTC

V: TRBV15
size: NA
D: TRBD2
J: TRBJ2-1
CDR3: CATSRDLLAGDYEQFF
DNA: TGTGCCACCAGCAGAGATCTGCTAGCGGGAGATTATGAGCAGTTCTTC

V: TRBV27
size: NA
D: NA
J: TRBJ1-2
CDR3: CASSLRFGGSYGYTF
DNA: TGTGCCAGCAGTTTAAGGTTTGGGGGCAGCTATGGCTACACCTTC

V: TRBV10-3
size: few
D: TRBD1
J: TRBJ1-4
CDR3: CAIRERGQTNEKLFF
DNA: TGTGCCATCAGAGAGAGGGGACAGACAAATGAAAAACTGTTTTTT

V: TRBV6-5
size: few
D: NA
J: TRBJ1-2
CDR3: CASHRDAGTYGYTF
DNA: TGTGCCAGCCACCGGGACGCGGGGACTTATGGCTACACCTTC

V: TRBV27
size: NA
D: TRBD2
J: TRBJ2-1
CDR3: CASSFLAGVGVNEQFF
DNA: TGTGCCAGCAGTTTCCTAGCGGGAGTCGGGGTCAATGAGCAGTTCTTC